This TCR beta chain originates from a study of shared clonotypes between healthy human individuals. Points on this clone: The sample has other DNA sequences that encode this CDR3 too.

The authors' processing: Junction-only sequences without quality scores came from ImmunoSEQ, so filtering differed. Sequencing was performed with immunoSEQ multiplex PCR; in TCRdb, only in-frame clones are kept and a portion is missing. V, J and clone size reflect that table, while D and trimming were determined from the DNA. The table includes about 480,000 clones, 70% to 80% detected once. CDR1 and CDR2 from the germline V gene are SGDLS and YYNGEE. V lost 0 bases, J lost 6 bases, and 13 bases lay in between. This CDR3 region has 15 residues. The TCR comes from a woman between 35 and 50 years old in good health. Some clones in this sample may be carry-over from other donors' samples. Sequenced: PBMCs. This chain joins TRBV9 and TRBJ2-1; D may match TRBD1 or TRBD2 (6 bases each). The CDR3 loop reads CASSVAGARGNEQFF. DNA of the CDR3: TGTGCCAGCAGCGTAGCGGGGGCCAGGGGCAATGAGCAGTTCTTC.